Sequencing of this T cell receptor beta chain was carried out in a study of CD8+CD57+ T cells in acquired aplastic anemia. This clonotype was counted between two and nine times. Genomic DNA was employed as the template in profiling TCR beta VDJ and CDR3. Each CDR3 protein is one row after TCRdb ran MiXCR on the reads. The sample lists some 410,000 distinct CDR3 sequences, 55% to 70% occurring once. Per the germline V gene, CDR1 is MRHNA and CDR2 is SNTAGT. Trimming removed 7 bases at V and 8 bases at J, with 27 bases between. The CDR3 length is 17 residues. The genes are TRBV6-4 and TRBJ2-4; the D is unclear. The TCR comes from a human donor in good health, serving as a control. Sequencing used sorted CD4+, CD8+, or CD8+CD57+ T cells (not recorded which) from PBMCs. CDR3 DNA: TGTGCCAGCAAGACGCGATCCGGGCTCCGTTCTGGGTACATTCAGTACTTC. This translates into CASKTRSGLRSGYIQYF.